This T cell receptor beta chain was identified during a study of blood T cell repertoires in COVID-19. Study-wide context: Samples representing acute and convalescent COVID-19 were sourced from the United States, Italy and Spain. Sources were T cells, B-cell-depleted T cells, or PBMCs; the material itself was cDNA or gDNA.

The CDR3 sequence is 15 residues long. Germline V gene lookup returns CDR1 MNHEY and CDR2 SVGEGT. After removal of 5 bases from V and 9 bases from J, the junction contained 11 bases not matched to a gene. Sequencing used immunoSEQ multiplex PCR; TCRdb keeps in-frame clones, though not all of them. Of some 160,000 clones listed, around 83% are singletons. The receptor was derived from a woman in her 70s who had recovered from COVID-19. Sequenced: peripheral blood. The V gene is TRBV6-2 or TRBV6-3, the J gene TRBJ1-5; 9 bases are a match to TRBD1. CDR3 sequence reads: CASSRTGAWGGPQHF. The DNA for the CDR3 is TGTGCCAGCAGTAGGACAGGGGCCTGGGGGGGGCCCCAGCATTTT.